This is a list of T cell receptor beta chains from one sample in a study of control samples from healthy donors and cancer patients. Repertoires were generated with immunoSEQ multiplex PCR, while TCRdb's copy carries only in-frame clones and drops some. Of about 100,000 clones in the sample, just over 90% were seen once. Sequencing was performed on blood. Receptors originate from a young man in good health. CDR3s include the opening cysteine and the closing phenylalanine or tryptophan. Only some rows state a clone size, as once, few, many or a class for expanded clones.

len: 15
abundance: .
v_gene: TRBV4-1
j_gene: TRBJ2-5
CDR3aa: CASSQEPGTHDPQYF

len: 17
abundance: .
v_gene: TRBV14
j_gene: TRBJ1-6
CDR3aa: CASSQKIRGRYDSPLHF

len: 15
abundance: .
v_gene: TRBV4-2
j_gene: TRBJ2-4
CDR3aa: CASSQALDPRNIQYF

len: 17
abundance: once
v_gene: TRBV19
j_gene: TRBJ1-1
CDR3aa: CASSSHRGTKPNTEAFF

len: 17
abundance: .
v_gene: TRBV9
j_gene: TRBJ2-3
CDR3aa: CASSVGVGVVGTDTQYF

len: 14
abundance: .
v_gene: TRBV4-2
j_gene: TRBJ2-1
CDR3aa: CASSQQDLNNEQFF

len: 10
abundance: .
v_gene: TRBV27
j_gene: TRBJ1-1
CDR3aa: CASIGRVAFF

len: 15
abundance: .
v_gene: TRBV27
j_gene: TRBJ1-6
CDR3aa: CASSFLGSHNSPLHF

len: 15
abundance: .
v_gene: TRBV6-5
j_gene: TRBJ2-5
CDR3aa: CASTMASGNQETQYF

len: 16
abundance: .
v_gene: TRBV4-1
j_gene: TRBJ2-7
CDR3aa: CASSQVWGRSSYEQYF

len: 12
abundance: .
v_gene: TRBV5-5
j_gene: TRBJ1-2
CDR3aa: CASSLGQVASTF

len: 16
abundance: once
v_gene: TRBV2
j_gene: TRBJ2-1
CDR3aa: CASSDMGLALNNEQFF

len: 15
abundance: .
v_gene: TRBV5-1
j_gene: TRBJ2-1
CDR3aa: CASSLLAGGNNEQFF